One sample yielded the 17 T cell receptor beta chains listed below, sequenced in a study of blood T cell repertoires in COVID-19 (dated by TCRdb to the early 2020s). Libraries were constructed by the immunoSEQ multiplex PCR assay. The table comes from immuneACCESS by way of TCRdb, which keeps in-frame sequences with V and J called. Part of the clones is missing from these tables; in studies checked, under half for an unresolved V gene and the rest for unknown reasons. In this sample the table shows some 450,000 clones, around 90% of which occur a single time. The ten largest clones capture 0.8% to 0.9% of the sample. Input material: peripheral blood. The receptors stem from a man younger than 35 with COVID-19, enrolled during active disease.

The chain has TRBV12-3 or TRBV12-4 and TRBJ1-4; 8 bases are shared with TRBD1. The length of the CDR3 is 13 residues. V lost 5 bases to trimming and J lost 7 bases; unmatched junction nucleotides: 3. The DNA of the CDR3 is TGTGCCAGCAGTGACAGGGGCACTGAAAAACTGTTTTTT. Protein sequence: CASSDRGTEKLFF.

J is TRBJ2-5 and V is TRBV11-3; D gene ambiguous. Trimming stripped 3 bases from V and 5 bases from J, with 10 bases between. Germline V gene data show CDR1 as SGHNT and CDR2 as YENEEA. The CDR3 consists of 13 residues. The CDR3 bases are TGTGCCAGCAGCTTTAGCTCTTGGGAGACCCAGTACTTC. As protein: CASSFSSWETQYF.

The chain recombines TRBV5-3 with TRBJ2-5; 11 nucleotides line up with TRBD1. TRBV5-3 is sorted into the ORF group, with uncertain function. This CDR3 is built from 16 residues. With V trimmed by 1 base and J by 5 bases, 7 bases remained unmatched. The CDR3 nucleotides read TGTGCCAGAAGCTTGAGGACAGGGGGCGCGAGGGAGACCCAGTACTTC. Translating gives CARSLRTGGARETQYF.

V gene TRBV29-1 combines with J gene TRBJ1-2, with D possibly TRBD1 on 6 matching bases. V lost 1 base and J lost 5, with 17 bases in between. Germline values: CDR1 SQVTM, CDR2 ANQGSEA. The CDR3 totals 15 residues. The DNA for the CDR3 is TGCAGCGTTGAAGCCCTAGGACAGACCGATTATGGCTACACCTTC. This codes for CSVEALGQTDYGYTF. The whole variable domain, remainder taken from reference TRBV29-1 and TRBJ1-2, is SAVISQKPSRDICQRGTSLTIQCQVDSQVTMMFWYRQQPGQSLTLIATANQGSEATYESGFVIDKFPISRPNLTFSTLTVSNMSPEDSSIYLCSVEALGQTDYGYTFGSGTRLTVV.

The rearrangement joins TRBV29-1 to TRBJ2-3; D is possibly TRBD2 (5 bases). The CDR3 has 13 amino acids. The V end lost 4 bases, the J end lost 6 bases, and 14 bases lay between the germline ends. Germline lookup yields CDR1 SQVTM and CDR2 ANQGSEA. The CDR3 is CSVGPGKRDTQYF. The CDR3 nucleotides are TGCAGCGTTGGCCCCGGGAAGAGGGATACGCAGTATTTT.

V is TRBV6-5 and J is TRBJ2-3, with D tentatively TRBD1 (6 bases). V was cut by 3 bases and J by 9 bases, with 10 bases left in between. This CDR3 contains 12 residues. Germline V gene lookup returns CDR1 MNHEY and CDR2 SVGAGI. The CDR3 sequence is CASSYSGGTQYF. In nucleotides, the CDR3 is TGTGCCAGCAGTTATTCTGGGGGCACGCAGTATTTT.

J is TRBJ2-1 and V is TRBV11-3; 9 bases fit TRBD1. CDR1 SGHNT and CDR2 YENEEA come from the germline V gene. There are 18 residues in the CDR3. With 8 bases clipped from V and 2 bases from J, the junction kept 16 bases outside the gene matches. The DNA of the CDR3 is TGTGCCAGCGGACAGGGGCCCATAGCTGCCCGTCCCTACAATGAGCAGTTCTTC. Its protein product is CASGQGPIAARPYNEQFF.

The rearrangement uses TRBV30 and TRBJ2-2; D not resolved. V gave up 4 bases and J gave up 2 bases, with 5 bases separating them. CDR3 size: 12 residues. The germline gives CDR1 GTSNPN, CDR2 SVGIG (reference sequence). The DNA of the CDR3 is TGTGCCTGGACAGGCAACACCGGGGAGCTGTTTTTT. Protein product: CAWTGNTGELFF.

The gene calls are TRBV2 and TRBJ2-5, with D tentatively TRBD2 (5 bases). CDR1 is SNHLY, CDR2 FYNNEI, per germline. The CDR3 runs 14 residues. Trimming pared 4 bases from V and 3 bases from J, leaving 12 bases between. This CDR3 reads CASSVKRSEETQYF. In DNA, the CDR3 is TGTGCCAGCAGTGTTAAGCGGTCGGAAGAGACCCAGTACTTC.

This sequence joins TRBV5-1 and TRBJ2-5; 10 nucleotides line up with TRBD2. CDR3 length equals 15 residues. Germline V lookup: CDR1 SGHRS, CDR2 YFSETQ. J lost 4 bases, V lost 3 bases, and 6 bases had no gene match. As DNA, the CDR3 is TGCGCCAGCAGCTCCAAGCGGGGGGGCGGAGAGACCCAGTACTTC. Its translation is CASSSKRGGGETQYF. Full variable domain (remainder filled in from reference TRBV5-1 and TRBJ2-5): KAGVTQTPRYLIKTRGQQVTLSCSPISGHRSVSWYQQTPGQGLQFLFEYFSETQRNKGNFPGRFSGRQFSNSRSEMNVSTLELGDSALYLCASSSKRGGGETQYFGPGTRLLVL.

V usage is TRBV5-1 and J usage is TRBJ2-7; 9 nucleotides line up with TRBD1. CDR1 SGHRS and CDR2 YFSETQ come from the germline V gene. J lost 6 bases, V lost 4 bases, and 5 bases had no gene match. The CDR3 is 13 residues long. CDR3 sequence (DNA): TGCGCCAGCAGCCCCGGGACAGGGACCGAGCAGTACTTC. Its translation is CASSPGTGTEQYF.

This clone has only a few counts. The V call is TRBV27, the J call TRBJ1-5; 7 positions match TRBD1. After removal of 8 bases from V and 7 bases from J, the junction contained 11 bases not matched to a gene. Germline V gene data show CDR1 as MNHEY and CDR2 as SMNVEV (reference sequence). The CDR3 extends over 14 amino acids. The CDR3 region is CASGHDRVVQPQHF. The CDR3 DNA sequence: TGTGCCAGCGGGCACGACAGGGTAGTCCAGCCCCAGCATTTT.

Only one count was recorded for this clone. CDR3 bases: TGTGCCAGCAGCGGTCCCCTAGCGGGGGAAAAAGAGACCCAGTACTTC. Translated, it gives CASSGPLAGEKETQYF. V is TRBV7-9 and J is TRBJ2-5; 10 bases line up with TRBD2. The germline V gene has CDR1 SEHNR and CDR2 FQNEAQ (reference sequence). V lost 5 bases to trimming and J lost 3 bases; unmatched junction nucleotides: 9. This CDR3 is 16 amino acids long.

This sequence joins TRBV9 and TRBJ2-3; TRBD2 matches 7 bases. The CDR3 runs to 16 residues. Germline-derived CDR1 and CDR2 are SGDLS and YYNGEE. Trimming cost V 0 bases and J 0 bases; bases outside gene matches: 4. The CDR3 coding sequence is TGTGCCAGCAGCGTAGGAGTTAGCGGGAGCACAGATACGCAGTATTTT. Residues: CASSVGVSGSTDTQYF.

This sequence joins TRBV10-3 and TRBJ2-7, with 8 bases fitting TRBD2. The CDR3 is 15 amino acids. Looked up from germline, CDR1 is ENHRY and CDR2 is SYGVKD. V shed 6 bases and J 3 bases; nucleotides not matched to a gene: 10. CDR3 amino acids: CAISPGGGPHYEQYF. The DNA of the CDR3 is TGTGCCATCAGCCCCGGGGGGGGCCCCCACTACGAGCAGTACTTC.

This clone was counted once. This chain links TRBV7-9 with TRBJ1-3; maybe TRBD1 (5 bases). Looked up from germline, CDR1 is SEHNR and CDR2 is FQNEAQ (reference sequence). CDR3 length equals 16 residues. V was cut by 5 bases and J by 0 bases, with 14 bases left in between. In DNA form, the CDR3 reads TGTGCCAGCAGCCCGCGACAGATCAGCTCTGGAAACACCATATATTTT. Amino acid sequence: CASSPRQISSGNTIYF. The full variable domain, with the rest looked up from reference TRBV7-9 and TRBJ1-3, is DTGVSQNPRHKITKRGQNVTFRCDPISEHNRLYWYRQTLGQGPEFLTYFQNEAQLEKSRLLSDRFSAERPKGSFSTLEIQRTEQGDSAMYLCASSPRQISSGNTIYFGEGSWLTVV.

The rearrangement links TRBV6-5 to TRBJ2-6, with D perhaps TRBD1 (5 bases). Between the trimmed V and J ends, which lost 2 bases and 2 bases, there was a span of 10 bases. The CDR3 totals 16 residues. Germline CDR1 reads MNHEY; CDR2 reads SVGAGI. Here the CDR3 reads CASSYDRTPGANVLTF. Here the CDR3 DNA reads TGTGCCAGCAGTTACGACAGAACCCCTGGGGCCAACGTCCTGACTTTC.